Listed below are T cell receptor beta chains from one sample, sequenced in a study of long-term antiretroviral therapy in people with HIV. Profiling relied on immunoSEQ multiplex PCR, and the TCRdb table lists in-frame clones only, not all of them. The profile shows 20,000 to 25,000 clones, under 90% of them singletons. The sequences come from unsorted PBMCs, collected 0.1 years before starting antiretroviral therapy. The origin of the receptors is a man aged 35 to 55 with HIV. The CDR3 runs from the conserved cysteine through the conserved F or W. The order of the fields is D gene, clone size, J gene, V gene, CDR3 DNA, CDR3 protein. The D gene is left open where the match is weak. Only part of the rows carry a size: once, few, many, or a class if the clone is expanded.

. | few | TRBJ2-5 | TRBV4-1 | TGCGCCAGCAGCCAAGATGGACACATCCAAGAGACCCAGTACTTC | CASSQDGHIQETQYF
. | . | TRBJ1-1 | TRBV11-2 | TGTGCCAGCAGCCAAAAAAGGCAGCAGAACACTGAAGCTTTCTTT | CASSQKRQQNTEAFF
. | . | TRBJ1-2 | TRBV28 | TGTGCCAGCAGTCGAACCCGGACGGACGAGTATGGCTACACCTTC | CASSRTRTDEYGYTF
TRBD1 | . | TRBJ2-7 | TRBV28 | TGTGCCAGCAGTCGCGCCGGGACAGGGCGAAAAGAGCAGTACTTC | CASSRAGTGRKEQYF
. | . | TRBJ2-1 | TRBV4-2 | TGTGCCAGCAGCCAAGAACAGGGATCCTACAATGAGCAGTTCTTC | CASSQEQGSYNEQFF
. | . | TRBJ2-1 | TRBV10-2 | TGCGCCAGCAGTGAGGCCGGGCAGTTCTTC | CASSEAGQFF
. | . | TRBJ2-2 | TRBV9 | TGTGCCAGCAGCGTAGATAACACCGGGGAGCTGTTTTTT | CASSVDNTGELFF
. | few | TRBJ2-7 | TRBV5-1 | TGCGCCAGCAGCTCGACAGGTCCCGCGGGAGAGCAGTACTTC | CASSSTGPAGEQYF
. | . | TRBJ2-7 | TRBV6-6 | TGTGCCAGCCAGGGACCGTTCTACGAGCAGTACTTC | CASQGPFYEQYF
. | . | TRBJ1-2 | TRBV2 | TGTGCCAGCAGAAGGGGAGCGGATGGCTACACCTTC | CASRRGADGYTF
. | . | TRBJ1-3 | TRBV10-3 | TGTGCCATCAGTGTTCAGGGTGCTGGAAACACCATATATTTT | CAISVQGAGNTIYF
. | . | TRBJ2-1 | TRBV2 | TGTGCCAGTGGGTTTCTCGGCAACGAGCAGTTCTTC | CASGFLGNEQFF
. | . | TRBJ2-5 | TRBV20-1 | TGCAGTGCTATCTCGGGGGAGACCCAGTACTTC | CSAISGETQYF
. | once | TRBJ2-7 | TRBV7-3 | TGTGCCAGCAGCCCACGGCCTAGCTCTTACGAGCAGTACTTC | CASSPRPSSYEQYF
TRBD2 | . | TRBJ2-5 | TRBV5-6 | TGTGCCAGCAGCTTGGGCGGGGGGCAAGAGACCCAGTACTTC | CASSLGGGQETQYF
. | medium-sized | TRBJ1-2 | TRBV6-5 | TGTGCCAGCAGTTGGAGGGGGGCTAACTATGGCTACACCTTC | CASSWRGANYGYTF
. | . | TRBJ1-5 | TRBV7-9 | TGTGCCAGCAGCTCTTCCCTCGAACAGCCCCAGCATTTT | CASSSSLEQPQHF
. | once | TRBJ2-7 | TRBV28 | TGTGCCAGCAGTTTCGGGGGCTCCCACGAGCAGTACTTC | CASSFGGSHEQYF
. | . | TRBJ2-7 | TRBV6-1 | TGTGCCAGCAGTGAAATCTGGACAGCCTACGAGCAGTACTTC | CASSEIWTAYEQYF
TRBD1 | . | TRBJ1-4 | TRBV28 | TGTGCCAGTACAGGGGGTACTAATGAAAAACTGTTTTTT | CASTGGTNEKLFF
. | . | TRBJ2-1 | TRBV6-6 | TGTGCCAGCAGTTCTTCAGTCAATGAGCAGTTCTTC | CASSSSVNEQFF
. | . | TRBJ2-1 | TRBV7-2 | TGTGCCAGCACCCGGGTAGATGAGCAGTTCTTC | CASTRVDEQFF
. | . | TRBJ2-5 | TRBV18 | TGTGCCAGCTCATCACTAAAGGAAGAGACCCAGTACTTC | CASSSLKEETQYF
TRBD1 | . | TRBJ2-2 | TRBV9 | TGTGCCAGCAGCGGCGGGACAGGGGGCACCGGGGAGCTGTTTTTT | CASSGGTGGTGELFF
. | . | TRBJ1-5 | TRBV27 | TGTGCCAGCAGTTTAGTTAGGGACAATCAGCCCCAGCATTTT | CASSLVRDNQPQHF
. | once | TRBJ1-1 | TRBV7-2 | TGTGCCAGCAGCCGGAGGGGGGGGGCCCCTCTCCCAGCTTTCTTT | CASSRRGGAPLPAFF
TRBD2 | . | TRBJ2-2 | TRBV10-1 | TGCGCCAGCAGTGACCCCCATAGCGGGAGTGTTACCGGGGAGCTGTTTTTT | CASSDPHSGSVTGELFF
TRBD2 | once | TRBJ2-7 | TRBV5-6 | TGTGCCAGCAGCCAACCGGGACTAGCGGACGAGCAGTACTTC | CASSQPGLADEQYF
. | . | TRBJ2-1 | TRBV5-5 | TGTGCCAGCAGCCAGGGGGGGCGAAGCAATGAGCAGTTCTTC | CASSQGGRSNEQFF
TRBD2 | . | TRBJ2-5 | TRBV4-2 | TGTGCCAGCAGCCAAGACCTCTCGGGACTACTCCTTCCAGAGACCCAGTACTTC | CASSQDLSGLLLPETQYF
TRBD1 | . | TRBJ2-5 | TRBV4-3 | TGCGCCAGCAGTCGATTTCCGACAGGGGGGTCAGAGACCCAGTACTTC | CASSRFPTGGSETQYF
TRBD2 | . | TRBJ2-1 | TRBV7-2 | TGTGCCAGCAGGCCTCCTGGCGGGGGGAATTACAATGAGCAGTTCTTC | CASRPPGGGNYNEQFF
. | . | TRBJ2-1 | TRBV18 | TGTGCCAGCTCTCTTGGGACTGCCTACAATGAGCAGTTCTTC | CASSLGTAYNEQFF
. | . | TRBJ1-6 | TRBV9 | TGTGCCAGCAGTGTCAGCGGGCTCTCGAATTCACCCCTCCACTTT | CASSVSGLSNSPLHF
. | . | TRBJ1-3 | TRBV7-2 | TGTGCCAGCAGCTTCTACAGCTCTGGAAACACCATATATTTT | CASSFYSSGNTIYF
. | . | TRBJ2-2 | TRBV7-9 | TGTGCCAGCAGCTTAAACTTACTTAACACCGGGGAGCTGTTTTTT | CASSLNLLNTGELFF
. | . | TRBJ2-4 | TRBV18 | TGTGCCAGCTCACCGGTTGGAGGAGCCAAAAACATTCAGTACTTC | CASSPVGGAKNIQYF
TRBD1 | . | TRBJ2-7 | TRBV11-2 | TGTGCCAGCAGCTTTAGGACAGGTTCCTACGAGCAGTACTTC | CASSFRTGSYEQYF
. | . | TRBJ2-4 | TRBV29-1 | TGCAGCGTTGAGTGGGGTTTAGCCAAAAACATTCAGTACTTC | CSVEWGLAKNIQYF
TRBD2 | . | TRBJ2-2 | TRBV7-7 | TGTGCCAGCAGCTCCCGATCCGGACTAGCGGGAGAGGGCGGGGAGCTGTTTTTT | CASSSRSGLAGEGGELFF
. | . | TRBJ1-2 | TRBV10-2 | TGCGCCAGCAGTGGACGGATGAGGAAGGATGGCTACACCTTC | CASSGRMRKDGYTF
. | . | TRBJ2-7 | TRBV11-2 | TGTGCCAGCAGCTTGGTAAGGGGGAAGAGCGACGAGCAGTACTTC | CASSLVRGKSDEQYF
TRBD1 | . | TRBJ1-2 | TRBV19 | TGTGCCAGTAGCCAAGGGACAGGGCTTAACTATGGCTACACCTTC | CASSQGTGLNYGYTF